This T cell receptor (beta chain) comes out of a study of cytomegalovirus exposure and HLA in healthy donors. Vbeta (60) and Jbeta (13) primers were used in the PCR. The assay was immunoSEQ multiplex PCR, and TCRdb's table has in-frame clones only and misses some. The table has roughly 170,000 clones, over 70% seen once. The sequenced material came from PBMCs. This TCR was recovered from a man aged 25-40 years in good health and CMV-seropositive.

CDR3 bases: TGTGCCAGCAGCCAGGGGCACTACGAGCAGTACTTC. This gives the protein CASSQGHYEQYF. The chain combines TRBV27 with TRBJ2-7; possible D gene TRBD1, 6 bases. The CDR3 covers 12 residues. The germline V gene encodes CDR1 MNHEY and CDR2 SMNVEV (reference sequence). V lost 6 bases and J lost 3, with 9 bases in between.